This TCR beta chain comes out of a study of siplizumab effects on memory and regulatory T cells. General study findings and limits: Controls had more than 25% Treg-derived mappable alloreactive CD4+ clones on average, versus approximately 73% with siplizumab.

This CDR3 contains 12 residues. V was trimmed by 5 bases and J by 6 bases, leaving 11 bases between them. Looked up from germline, CDR1 is LNHNV and CDR2 is YYDKDF (reference sequence). As for this clone: Its antigen remains unidentified.

TCR templates, roughly 10^5 per sample, were assayed. Clones were read by immunoSEQ multiplex PCR, and TCRdb kept only the in-frame ones, dropping some. The data show around 95,000 clones, 91% seen once. This TCR was sampled from a human donor in good health. V is TRBV15 and J is TRBJ2-7; D is perhaps TRBD1 or TRBD2 (5 bases each). The sequenced sample was CD4+ T cells sorted from blood. The DNA for the CDR3 is TGTGCCACCAGCCCGAGGGGTGGCGAGCAGTACTTC. Protein product: CATSPRGGEQYF.